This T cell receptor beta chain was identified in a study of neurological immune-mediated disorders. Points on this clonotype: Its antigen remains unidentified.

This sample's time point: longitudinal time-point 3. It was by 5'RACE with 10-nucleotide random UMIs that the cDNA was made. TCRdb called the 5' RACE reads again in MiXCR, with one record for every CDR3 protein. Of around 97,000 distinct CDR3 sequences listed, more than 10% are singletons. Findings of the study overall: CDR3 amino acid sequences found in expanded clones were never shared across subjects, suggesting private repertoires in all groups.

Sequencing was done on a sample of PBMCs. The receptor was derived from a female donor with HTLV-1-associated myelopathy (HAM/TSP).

CDR3 nucleotide sequence: TGTGTCAGAAGTTTACCGGGGAGGGGAAATGAGCAGTTCTTC. This gives the protein CVRSLPGRGNEQFF. V usage is TRBV28 and J usage is TRBJ2-1, with TRBD2 matching 7 bases. Per the germline V gene, CDR1 is MDHEN and CDR2 is SYDVKM. The CDR3 is 14 residues long.